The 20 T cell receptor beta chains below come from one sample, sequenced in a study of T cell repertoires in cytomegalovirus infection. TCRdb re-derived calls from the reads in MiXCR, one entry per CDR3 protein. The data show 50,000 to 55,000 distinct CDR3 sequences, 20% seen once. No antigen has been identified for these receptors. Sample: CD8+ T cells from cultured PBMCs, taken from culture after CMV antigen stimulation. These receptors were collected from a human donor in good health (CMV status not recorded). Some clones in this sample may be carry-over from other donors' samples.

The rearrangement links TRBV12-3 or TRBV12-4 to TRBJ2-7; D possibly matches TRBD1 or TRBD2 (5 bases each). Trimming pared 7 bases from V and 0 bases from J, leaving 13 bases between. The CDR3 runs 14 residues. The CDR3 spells CASTMGRYSYEQYF. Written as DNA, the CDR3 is TGTGCCAGCACTATGGGACGGTACTCCTACGAGCAGTACTTC.

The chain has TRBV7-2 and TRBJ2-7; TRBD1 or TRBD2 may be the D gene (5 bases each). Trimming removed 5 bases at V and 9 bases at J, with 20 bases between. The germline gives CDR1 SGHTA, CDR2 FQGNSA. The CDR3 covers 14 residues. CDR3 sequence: CASSPRGSEIGQYF. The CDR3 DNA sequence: TGTGCCAGCAGCCCGAGGGGTTCCGAAATCGGGCAGTACTTC.

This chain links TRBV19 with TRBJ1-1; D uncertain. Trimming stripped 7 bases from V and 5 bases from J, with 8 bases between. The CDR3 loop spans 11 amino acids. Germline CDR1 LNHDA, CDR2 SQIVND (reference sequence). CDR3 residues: CASMGSTEAFF. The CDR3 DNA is TGTGCCAGTATGGGCAGTACTGAAGCTTTCTTT.

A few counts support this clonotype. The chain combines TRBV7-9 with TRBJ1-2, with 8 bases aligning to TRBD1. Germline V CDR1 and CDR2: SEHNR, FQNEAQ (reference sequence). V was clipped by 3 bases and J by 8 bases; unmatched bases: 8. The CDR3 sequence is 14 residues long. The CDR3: CASSLDRELRGYTF. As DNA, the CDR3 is TGTGCCAGCAGCTTGGACAGGGAGTTGAGGGGCTACACCTTC.

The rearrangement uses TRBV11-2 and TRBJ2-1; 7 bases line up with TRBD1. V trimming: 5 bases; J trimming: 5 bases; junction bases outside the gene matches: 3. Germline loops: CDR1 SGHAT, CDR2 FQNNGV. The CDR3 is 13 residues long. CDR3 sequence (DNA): TGTGCCAGCAGCGCGGACAGGAACAATGAGCAGTTCTTC. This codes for CASSADRNNEQFF.

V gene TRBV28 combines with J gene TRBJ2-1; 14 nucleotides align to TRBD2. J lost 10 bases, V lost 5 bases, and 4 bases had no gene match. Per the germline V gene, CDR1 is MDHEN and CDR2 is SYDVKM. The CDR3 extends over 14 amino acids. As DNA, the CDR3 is TGTGCCAGCAGTCCGGGACTAGCGGGAGAAGAGCAGTTCTTC. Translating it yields CASSPGLAGEEQFF. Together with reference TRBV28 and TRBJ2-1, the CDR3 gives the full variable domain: DVKVTQSSRYLVKRTGEKVFLECVQDMDHENMFWYRQDPGLGLRLIYFSYDVKMKEKGDIPEGYSVSREKKERFSLILESASTNQTSMYLCASSPGLAGEEQFFGPGTRLTVL.

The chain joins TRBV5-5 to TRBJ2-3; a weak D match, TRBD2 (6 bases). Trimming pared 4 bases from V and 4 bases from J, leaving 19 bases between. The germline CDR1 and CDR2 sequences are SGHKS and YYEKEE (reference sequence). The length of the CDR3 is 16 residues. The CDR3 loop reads CASSLGTDGWADTQYF. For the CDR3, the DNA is TGTGCCAGCAGCCTCGGGACTGACGGGTGGGCAGATACGCAGTATTTT.

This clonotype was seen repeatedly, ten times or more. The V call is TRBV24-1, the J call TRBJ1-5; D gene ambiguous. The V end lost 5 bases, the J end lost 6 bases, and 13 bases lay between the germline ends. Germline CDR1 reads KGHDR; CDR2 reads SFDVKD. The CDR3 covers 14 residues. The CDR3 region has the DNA TGTGCCACCAGTGGATCTCACGGAATTCAGCCCCAGCATTTT. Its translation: CATSGSHGIQPQHF.

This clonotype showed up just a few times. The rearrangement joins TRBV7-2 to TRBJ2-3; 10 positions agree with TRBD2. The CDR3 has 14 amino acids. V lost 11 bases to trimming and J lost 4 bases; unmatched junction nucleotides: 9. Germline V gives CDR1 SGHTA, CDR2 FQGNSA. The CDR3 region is CAASLAGAPDTQYF. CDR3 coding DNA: TGTGCCGCGTCTCTAGCGGGGGCCCCAGATACGCAGTATTTT.

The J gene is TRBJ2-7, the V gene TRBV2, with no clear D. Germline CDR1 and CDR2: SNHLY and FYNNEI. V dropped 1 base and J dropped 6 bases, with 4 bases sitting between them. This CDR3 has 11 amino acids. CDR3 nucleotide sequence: TGTGCCAGCAGTGAAGGGGGCGAGCAGTACTTC. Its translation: CASSEGGEQYF.

The CDR3 bases are TGTGCCAGCAGCTTAGGAGACCCCCTGTACTTC. Its translation: CASSLGDPLYF. This rearrangement joins TRBV11-2 to TRBJ2-5; D is undetermined. With 1 base removed from V and 13 bases from J, the gap between germline ends came to 10 bases. This CDR3 spans 11 amino acids. CDR1 SGHAT and CDR2 FQNNGV come from the germline V gene.

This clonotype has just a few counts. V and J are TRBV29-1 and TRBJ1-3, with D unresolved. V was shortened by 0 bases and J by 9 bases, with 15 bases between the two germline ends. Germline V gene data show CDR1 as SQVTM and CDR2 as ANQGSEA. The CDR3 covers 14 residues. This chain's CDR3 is CSVEDAGETGTIYF. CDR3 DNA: TGCAGCGTTGAAGACGCCGGGGAGACCGGCACCATATATTTT.

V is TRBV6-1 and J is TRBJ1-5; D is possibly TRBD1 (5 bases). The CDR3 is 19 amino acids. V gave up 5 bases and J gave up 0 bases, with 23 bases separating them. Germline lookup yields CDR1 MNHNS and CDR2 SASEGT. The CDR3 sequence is CASSSDRGLWSPSNQPQHF. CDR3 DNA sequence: TGTGCCAGCAGTTCCGATAGGGGACTTTGGTCACCTAGCAATCAGCCCCAGCATTTT.

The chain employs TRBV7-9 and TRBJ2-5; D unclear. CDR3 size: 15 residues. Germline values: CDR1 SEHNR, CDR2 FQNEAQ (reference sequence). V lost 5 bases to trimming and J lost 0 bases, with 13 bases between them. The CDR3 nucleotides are TGTGCCAGCAGCCTCCCAGGCAGAAACCAAGAGACCCAGTACTTC. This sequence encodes CASSLPGRNQETQYF.

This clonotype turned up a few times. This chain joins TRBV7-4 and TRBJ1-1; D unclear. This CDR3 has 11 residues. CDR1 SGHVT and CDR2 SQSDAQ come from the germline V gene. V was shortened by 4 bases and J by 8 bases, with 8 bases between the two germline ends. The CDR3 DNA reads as TGTGCCAGCAGCTATAGTAGAGAAGCTTTCTTT. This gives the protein CASSYSREAFF. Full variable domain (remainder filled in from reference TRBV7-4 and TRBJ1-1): GAGVSQSPRYKVAKRGRDVALRCDSISGHVTLYWYRQTLGQGSEVLTYSQSDAQRDKSGRPSGRFSAERPERSVSTLKIQRTEQGDSAVYLCASSYSREAFFGQGTRLTVV.

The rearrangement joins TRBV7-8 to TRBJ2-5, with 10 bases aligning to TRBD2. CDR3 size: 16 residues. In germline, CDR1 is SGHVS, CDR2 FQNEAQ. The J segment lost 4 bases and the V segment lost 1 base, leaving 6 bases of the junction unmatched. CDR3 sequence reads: CASSLVPSGGGETQYF. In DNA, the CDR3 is TGTGCCAGCAGCTTAGTGCCTAGCGGGGGAGGAGAGACCCAGTACTTC.

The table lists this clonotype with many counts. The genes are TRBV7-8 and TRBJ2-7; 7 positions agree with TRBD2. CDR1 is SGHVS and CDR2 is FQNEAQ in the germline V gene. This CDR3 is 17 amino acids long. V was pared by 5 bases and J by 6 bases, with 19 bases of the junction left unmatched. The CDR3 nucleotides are TGTGCCAGCAGCCATCCCCCCCGGGGTGCGGGAGTGGTCGAGCAGTACTTC. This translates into CASSHPPRGAGVVEQYF.

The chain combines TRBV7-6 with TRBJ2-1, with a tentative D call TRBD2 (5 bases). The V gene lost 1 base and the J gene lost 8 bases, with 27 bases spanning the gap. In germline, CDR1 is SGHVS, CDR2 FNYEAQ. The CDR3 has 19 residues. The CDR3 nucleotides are TGTGCCAGCAGCTTAGGAGAAACCGCGTCCCCCCGTTACGGGGATGAGCAGTTCTTC. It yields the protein CASSLGETASPRYGDEQFF.

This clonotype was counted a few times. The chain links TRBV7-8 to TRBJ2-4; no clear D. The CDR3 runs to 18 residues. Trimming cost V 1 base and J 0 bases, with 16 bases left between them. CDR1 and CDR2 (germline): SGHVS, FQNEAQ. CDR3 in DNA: TGTGCCAGCAGCTTAGGCCGGGTGCCAAATTTAGCCAAAAACATTCAGTACTTC. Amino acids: CASSLGRVPNLAKNIQYF.

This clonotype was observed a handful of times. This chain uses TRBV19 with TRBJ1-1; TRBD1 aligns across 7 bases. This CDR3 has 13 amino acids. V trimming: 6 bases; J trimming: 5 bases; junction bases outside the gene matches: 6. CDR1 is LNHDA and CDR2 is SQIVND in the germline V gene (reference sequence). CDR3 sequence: CASRTGTGTEAFF. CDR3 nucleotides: TGTGCCAGTAGGACAGGGACGGGGACTGAAGCTTTCTTT.